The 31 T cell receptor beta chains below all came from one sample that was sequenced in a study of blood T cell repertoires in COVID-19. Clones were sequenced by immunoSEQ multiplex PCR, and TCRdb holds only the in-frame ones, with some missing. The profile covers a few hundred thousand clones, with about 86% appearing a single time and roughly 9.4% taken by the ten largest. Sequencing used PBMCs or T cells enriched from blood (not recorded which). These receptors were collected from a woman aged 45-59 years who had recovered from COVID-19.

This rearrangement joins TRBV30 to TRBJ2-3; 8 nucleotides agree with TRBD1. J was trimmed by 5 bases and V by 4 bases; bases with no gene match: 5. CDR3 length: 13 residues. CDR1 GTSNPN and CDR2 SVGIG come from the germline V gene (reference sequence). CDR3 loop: CAWTGTGRDTQYF. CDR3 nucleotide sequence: TGTGCCTGGACCGGGACAGGTAGAGATACGCAGTATTTT.

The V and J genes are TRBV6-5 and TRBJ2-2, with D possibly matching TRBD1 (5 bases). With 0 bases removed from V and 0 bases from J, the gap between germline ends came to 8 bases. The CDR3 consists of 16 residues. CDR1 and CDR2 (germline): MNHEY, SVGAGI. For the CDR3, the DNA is TGTGCCAGCAGTTACTCGGTAGGGGCGAACACCGGGGAGCTGTTTTTT. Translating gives CASSYSVGANTGELFF.

The CDR3 nucleotides read TGCGCCAGCAGTGGAGATCAGTTGCGGGGGGGCCTGGGGCAAGAGACCCAGTACTTC. As protein: CASSGDQLRGGLGQETQYF. The chain has TRBV5-1 and TRBJ2-5, with TRBD2 matching 9 bases. V gave up 5 bases and J gave up 2 bases; unmatched junction bases: 19. Per germline, CDR1 SGHRS and CDR2 YFSETQ. This CDR3 comprises 19 residues.

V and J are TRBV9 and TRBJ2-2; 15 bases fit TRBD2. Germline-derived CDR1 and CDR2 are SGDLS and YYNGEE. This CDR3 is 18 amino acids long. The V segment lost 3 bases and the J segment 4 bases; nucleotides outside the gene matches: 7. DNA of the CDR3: TGTGCCAGCAGCGGGACTAGCGGGGGGGCTGGAGTCACCGGGGAGCTGTTTTTT. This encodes CASSGTSGGAGVTGELFF.

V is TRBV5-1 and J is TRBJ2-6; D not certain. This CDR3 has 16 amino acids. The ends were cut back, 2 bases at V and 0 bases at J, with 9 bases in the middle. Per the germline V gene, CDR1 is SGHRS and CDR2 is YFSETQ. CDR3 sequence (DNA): TGCGCCAGCAGCTTTGGAGCCAACTCTGGGGCCAACGTCCTGACTTTC. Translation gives CASSFGANSGANVLTF.

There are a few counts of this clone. Written as DNA, the CDR3 is TGTGCCAGCAGCCTGCAGGGGGGGAACACCGGGGAGCTGTTTTTT. Encoded protein: CASSLQGGNTGELFF. The chain couples TRBV7-8 to TRBJ2-2; possibly TRBD1 for D (7 bases). Trimming removed 5 bases from V and 1 base from J, with 11 bases in between. The germline V gene has CDR1 SGHVS and CDR2 FQNEAQ. There are 15 residues in the CDR3. Using reference TRBV7-8 and TRBJ2-2 for the parts outside the CDR3, the full variable domain is GAGVSQSPRYKVAKRGQDVALRCDPISGHVSLFWYQQALGQGPEFLTYFQNEAQLDKSGLPSDRFFAERPEGSVSTLKIQRTQQEDSAVYLCASSLQGGNTGELFFGEGSRLTVL.

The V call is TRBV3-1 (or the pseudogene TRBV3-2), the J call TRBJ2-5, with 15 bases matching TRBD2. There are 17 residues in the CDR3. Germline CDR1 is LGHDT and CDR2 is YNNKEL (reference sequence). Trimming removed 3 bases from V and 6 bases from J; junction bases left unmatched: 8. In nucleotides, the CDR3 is TGTGCCAGCAGCCAGGGACTAGCGGGGGGATTTGGCAAGACCCAGTACTTC. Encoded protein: CASSQGLAGGFGKTQYF.

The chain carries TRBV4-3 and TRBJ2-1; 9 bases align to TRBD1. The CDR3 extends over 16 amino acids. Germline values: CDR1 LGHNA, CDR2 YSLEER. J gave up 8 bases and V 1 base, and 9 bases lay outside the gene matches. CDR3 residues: CASSQVGTGPPDEQFF. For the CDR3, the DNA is TGCGCCAGCAGCCAAGTTGGGACAGGGCCCCCCGATGAGCAGTTCTTC.

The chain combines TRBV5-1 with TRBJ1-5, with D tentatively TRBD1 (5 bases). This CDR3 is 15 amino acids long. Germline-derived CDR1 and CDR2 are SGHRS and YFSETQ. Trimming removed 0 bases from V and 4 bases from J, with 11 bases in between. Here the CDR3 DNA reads TGCGCCAGCAGCTTGGGGGGCGCGGGAAATCAGCCCCAGCATTTT. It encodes CASSLGGAGNQPQHF.

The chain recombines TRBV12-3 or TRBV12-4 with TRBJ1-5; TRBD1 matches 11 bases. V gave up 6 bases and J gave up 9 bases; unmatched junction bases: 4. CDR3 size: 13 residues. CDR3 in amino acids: CASRGQGGWPQHF. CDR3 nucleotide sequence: TGTGCCAGCAGGGGACAGGGGGGGTGGCCCCAGCATTTT.

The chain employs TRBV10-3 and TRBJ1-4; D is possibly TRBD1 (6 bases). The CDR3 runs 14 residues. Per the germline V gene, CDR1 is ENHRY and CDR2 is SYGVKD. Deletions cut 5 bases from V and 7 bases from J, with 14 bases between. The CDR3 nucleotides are TGTGCCATCAGTTCGGACAGCACCTTTGAAAAACTGTTTTTT. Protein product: CAISSDSTFEKLFF.

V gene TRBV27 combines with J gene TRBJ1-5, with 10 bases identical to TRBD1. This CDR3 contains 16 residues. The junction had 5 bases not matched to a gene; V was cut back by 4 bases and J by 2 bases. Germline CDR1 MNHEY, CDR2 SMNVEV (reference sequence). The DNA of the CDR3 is TGTGCCAGCAGTTGTGACAGGGGGCCAGGCAATCAGCCCCAGCATTTT. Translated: CASSCDRGPGNQPQHF.

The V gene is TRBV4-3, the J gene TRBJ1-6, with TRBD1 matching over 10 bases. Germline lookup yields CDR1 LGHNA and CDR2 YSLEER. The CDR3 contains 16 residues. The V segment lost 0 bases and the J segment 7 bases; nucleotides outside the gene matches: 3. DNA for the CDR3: TGCGCCAGCAGCCAAGAGGGGGACAGGGGAAATTCACCCCTCCACTTT. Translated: CASSQEGDRGNSPLHF.

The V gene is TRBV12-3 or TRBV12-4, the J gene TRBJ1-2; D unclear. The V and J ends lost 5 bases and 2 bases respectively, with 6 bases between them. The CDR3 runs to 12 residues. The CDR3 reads CASSRGNYGYTF. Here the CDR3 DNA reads TGTGCCAGCAGTCGGGGAAACTATGGCTACACCTTC.

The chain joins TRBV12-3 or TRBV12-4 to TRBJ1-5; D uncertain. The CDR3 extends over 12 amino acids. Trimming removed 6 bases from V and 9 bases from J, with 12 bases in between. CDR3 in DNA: TGTGCCAGCAGACCGGGATACGGGCCCCAGCATTTT. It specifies CASRPGYGPQHF.

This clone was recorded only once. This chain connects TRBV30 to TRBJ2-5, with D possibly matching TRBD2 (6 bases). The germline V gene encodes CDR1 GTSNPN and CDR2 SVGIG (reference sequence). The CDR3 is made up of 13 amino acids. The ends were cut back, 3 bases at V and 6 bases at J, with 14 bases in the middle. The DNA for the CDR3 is TGTGCCTGGAGGAATGGCGGGGACCAGACCCAGTACTTC. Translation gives CAWRNGGDQTQYF.

This chain's CDR3 is CASSEEGDYGYTF. CDR3 sequence (DNA): TGTGCCAGCAGTGAAGAAGGGGACTATGGCTACACCTTC. This sequence joins TRBV2 and TRBJ1-2, with a tentative D call TRBD1 (5 bases). This CDR3 has 13 residues. Per germline, CDR1 SNHLY and CDR2 FYNNEI. Trimming took off 1 base at V and 3 bases at J, with 6 bases between the two ends. Combining the CDR3 with reference TRBV2 and TRBJ1-2 gives the whole variable domain EPEVTQTPSHQVTQMGQEVILRCVPISNHLYFYWYRQILGQKVEFLVSFYNNEISEKSEIFDDQFSVERPDGSNFTLKIRSTKLEDSAMYFCASSEEGDYGYTFGSGTRLTVV.

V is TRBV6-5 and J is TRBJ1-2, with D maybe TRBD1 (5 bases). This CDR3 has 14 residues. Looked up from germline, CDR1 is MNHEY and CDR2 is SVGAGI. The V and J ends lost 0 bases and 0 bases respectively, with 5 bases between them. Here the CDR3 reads CASSYSTANYGYTF. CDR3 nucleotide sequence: TGTGCCAGCAGTTACTCGACAGCTAACTATGGCTACACCTTC.

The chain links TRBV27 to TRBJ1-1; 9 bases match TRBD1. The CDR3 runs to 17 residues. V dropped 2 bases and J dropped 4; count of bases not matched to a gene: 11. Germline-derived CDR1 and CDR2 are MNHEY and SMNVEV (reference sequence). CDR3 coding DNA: TGTGCCAGCAGTTTAATGGGACAGGGCGTTAGGAGCACTGAAGCTTTCTTT. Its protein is CASSLMGQGVRSTEAFF.

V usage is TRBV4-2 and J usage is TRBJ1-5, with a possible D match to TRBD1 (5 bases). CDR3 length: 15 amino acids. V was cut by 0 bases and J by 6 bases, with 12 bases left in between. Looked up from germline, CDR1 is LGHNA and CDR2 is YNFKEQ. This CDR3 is CASSQDVDRFQPQHF. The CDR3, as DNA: TGTGCCAGCAGCCAAGACGTTGACAGATTTCAGCCCCAGCATTTT.

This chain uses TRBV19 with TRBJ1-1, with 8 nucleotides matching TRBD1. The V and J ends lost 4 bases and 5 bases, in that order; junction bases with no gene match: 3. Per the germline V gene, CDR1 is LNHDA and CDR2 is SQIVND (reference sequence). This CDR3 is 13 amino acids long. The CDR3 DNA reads TGTGCCAGTAGTACAGGGGGCTGGACTGAAGCTTTCTTT. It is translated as CASSTGGWTEAFF.

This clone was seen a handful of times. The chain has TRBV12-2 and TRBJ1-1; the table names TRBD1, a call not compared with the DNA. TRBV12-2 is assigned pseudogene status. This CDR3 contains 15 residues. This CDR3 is CASRRDGQGGTEAFF. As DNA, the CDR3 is TGTGCAAGTCGCCGTGACGGACAGGGGGGGACTGAAGCTTTCTTT.

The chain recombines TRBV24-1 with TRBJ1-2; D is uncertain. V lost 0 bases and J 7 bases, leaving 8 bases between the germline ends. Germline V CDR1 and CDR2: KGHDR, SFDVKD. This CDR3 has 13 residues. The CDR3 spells CATSDLYTGGYTF. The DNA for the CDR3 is TGTGCCACCAGTGATTTGTACACGGGTGGCTACACCTTC.

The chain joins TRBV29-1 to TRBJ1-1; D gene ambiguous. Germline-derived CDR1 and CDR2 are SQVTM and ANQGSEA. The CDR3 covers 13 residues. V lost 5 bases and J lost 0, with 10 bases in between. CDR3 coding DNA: TGCAGCGTTAGAGGCAGATTGAACACTGAAGCTTTCTTT. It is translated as CSVRGRLNTEAFF. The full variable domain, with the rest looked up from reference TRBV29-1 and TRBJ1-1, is SAVISQKPSRDICQRGTSLTIQCQVDSQVTMMFWYRQQPGQSLTLIATANQGSEATYESGFVIDKFPISRPNLTFSTLTVSNMSPEDSSIYLCSVRGRLNTEAFFGQGTRLTVV.

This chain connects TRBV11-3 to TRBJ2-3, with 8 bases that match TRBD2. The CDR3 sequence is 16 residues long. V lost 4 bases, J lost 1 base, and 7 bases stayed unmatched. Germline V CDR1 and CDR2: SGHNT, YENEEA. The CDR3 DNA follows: TGTGCCAGCAGCTCCGGGGGGGGTCGAGGCACAGATACGCAGTATTTT. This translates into CASSSGGGRGTDTQYF. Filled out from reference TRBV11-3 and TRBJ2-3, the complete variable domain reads EAGVVQSPRYKIIEKKQPVAFWCNPISGHNTLYWYLQNLGQGPELLIRYENEEAVDDSQLPKDRFSAERLKGVDSTLKIQPAELGDSAVYLCASSSGGGRGTDTQYFGPGTRLTVL.

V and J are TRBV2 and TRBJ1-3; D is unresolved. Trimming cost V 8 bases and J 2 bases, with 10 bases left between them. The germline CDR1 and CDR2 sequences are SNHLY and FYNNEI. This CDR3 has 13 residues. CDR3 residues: CASSGGAGNTIYF. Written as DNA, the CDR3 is TGTGCCAGCTCAGGAGGTGCTGGAAACACCATATATTTT.

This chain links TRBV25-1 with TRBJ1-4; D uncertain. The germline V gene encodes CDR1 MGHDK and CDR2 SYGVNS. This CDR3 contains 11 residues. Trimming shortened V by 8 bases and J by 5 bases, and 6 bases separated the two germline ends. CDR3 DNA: TGTGCCAGCGCCCTAAATGAAAAACTGTTTTTT. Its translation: CASALNEKLFF.

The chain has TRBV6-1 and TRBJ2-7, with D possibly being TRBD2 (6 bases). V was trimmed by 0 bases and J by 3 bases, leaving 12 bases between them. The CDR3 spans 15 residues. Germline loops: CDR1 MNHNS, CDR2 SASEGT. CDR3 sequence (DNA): TGTGCCAGCAGTGAAGCGCTGAGTAGCGGCTACGAGCAGTACTTC. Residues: CASSEALSSGYEQYF.

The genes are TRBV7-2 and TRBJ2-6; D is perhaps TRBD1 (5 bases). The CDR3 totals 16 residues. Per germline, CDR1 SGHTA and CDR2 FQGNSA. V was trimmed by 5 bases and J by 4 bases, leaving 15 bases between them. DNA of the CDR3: TGTGCCAGCAGCCAGCCCCAGGGCTCGGGGGCCAACGTCCTGACTTTC. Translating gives CASSQPQGSGANVLTF.

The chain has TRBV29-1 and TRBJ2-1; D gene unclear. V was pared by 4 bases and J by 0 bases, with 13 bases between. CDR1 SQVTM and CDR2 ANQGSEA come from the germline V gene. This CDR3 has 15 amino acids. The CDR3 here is CSVGGASSSYNEQFF. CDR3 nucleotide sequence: TGCAGCGTTGGTGGAGCCTCGAGCTCCTACAATGAGCAGTTCTTC.

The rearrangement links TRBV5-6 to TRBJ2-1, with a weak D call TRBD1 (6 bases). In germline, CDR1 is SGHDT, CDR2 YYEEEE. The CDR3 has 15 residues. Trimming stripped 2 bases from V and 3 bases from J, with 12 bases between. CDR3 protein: CASSFPGQIYNEQFF. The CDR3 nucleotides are TGTGCCAGCAGCTTTCCCGGACAGATCTACAATGAGCAGTTCTTC.